These 15 T cell receptor beta chains came from one sample sequenced in a study of CD8 T cells in ankylosing spondylitis. TCRdb itself ran the 5' RACE reads through MiXCR, one entry per CDR3 protein. The sample consists of 300,000 to 400,000 distinct CDR3 sequences, about 14% of them appearing once. The sample taken for sequencing was blood, either unsorted or a sorted T cell fraction (not recorded which). The receptor source for this set is a male donor with ankylosing spondylitis or in good health (not recorded which).

This clonotype was recorded a few times. The chain combines TRBV25-1 with TRBJ1-2; D is undetermined. The V and J ends lost 3 bases and 0 bases respectively, with 11 bases between them. CDR3 length: 15 residues. CDR1 and CDR2 from the germline V gene are MGHDK and SYGVNS. CDR3 protein: CASSERFSTNYGYTF. DNA for the CDR3: TGTGCCAGCAGTGAGAGGTTCTCAACTAACTATGGCTACACCTTC.

This clonotype came up a few times. The genes are TRBV7-9 and TRBJ2-5; D is uncertain. The CDR3 is made up of 14 amino acids. Germline V lookup: CDR1 SEHNR, CDR2 FQNEAQ (reference sequence). With 2 bases removed from V and 5 bases from J, the gap between germline ends came to 12 bases. The CDR3 coding sequence is TGTGCCAGCAGCTTATATGGGGTTTGGGAGACCCAGTACTTC. Residues: CASSLYGVWETQYF.

This clonotype has a handful of counts. DNA for the CDR3: TGTGCTAGTGGACGCCCGGGAGAGACCCAGTACTTC. This translates into CASGRPGETQYF. The chain combines TRBV12-5 with TRBJ2-5; D not resolved. The V gene's germline CDR1 is LGHNT and CDR2 FRNRAP. The CDR3 length is 12 residues. Trimming took 6 bases from V and 4 from J, leaving 9 bases between them.

This clonotype was observed a handful of times. This chain joins TRBV12-3 or TRBV12-4 and TRBJ2-1; tentatively, D is TRBD2 (5 bases). This CDR3 has 13 residues. Trimming stripped 0 bases from V and 12 bases from J, with 12 bases between. CDR3 amino acids: CASSLAIGGGQFF. In DNA form, the CDR3 reads TGTGCCAGCAGTTTAGCGATCGGCGGAGGGCAGTTCTTC.

The chain carries TRBV4-1 and TRBJ1-5; D not resolved. CDR1 and CDR2 (germline): MGHRA, YSYEKL. The V end was cut by 1 base, the J end by 0 bases, with 13 bases between. The CDR3 is 17 residues long. The CDR3: CASSQVYSGISNQPQHF. Here the CDR3 DNA reads TGCGCCAGCAGCCAAGTTTATTCGGGGATTAGCAATCAGCCCCAGCATTTT.

V is TRBV5-1 and J is TRBJ1-1; D is unresolved. CDR3 size: 14 residues. Germline-derived CDR1 and CDR2 are SGHRS and YFSETQ. V lost 0 bases and J lost 1, with 7 bases in between. CDR3 sequence reads: CASSLALQNTEAFF. CDR3 coding DNA: TGCGCCAGCAGCTTGGCATTACAGAACACTGAAGCTTTCTTT. Combining the CDR3 with reference TRBV5-1 and TRBJ1-1 gives the whole variable domain KAGVTQTPRYLIKTRGQQVTLSCSPISGHRSVSWYQQTPGQGLQFLFEYFSETQRNKGNFPGRFSGRQFSNSRSEMNVSTLELGDSALYLCASSLALQNTEAFFGQGTRLTVV.

The rearrangement joins TRBV11-2 to TRBJ2-5; no reliable D call. Germline assignment: CDR1 SGHAT and CDR2 FQNNGV. Between the trimmed V and J ends, which lost 5 bases and 7 bases, there was a span of 11 bases. The CDR3 is made up of 12 amino acids. CDR3 DNA sequence: TGTGCCAGCAGCCCTCCGGGCGGGACCCAGTACTTC. Its protein is CASSPPGGTQYF.

The gene calls are TRBV9 and TRBJ2-7; D gene unclear. In germline, CDR1 is SGDLS, CDR2 YYNGEE. V shed 4 bases and J shed 2 bases, with 7 bases lying between them. The CDR3 totals 12 residues. CDR3 in DNA: TGTGCCAGCAGCCCTCGGCCCTACGAGCAGTACTTC. This translates into CASSPRPYEQYF.

The chain joins TRBV12-3 or TRBV12-4 to TRBJ2-1, with 8 bases identical to TRBD1. J was trimmed by 6 bases and V by 5 bases; bases with no gene match: 6. The CDR3 extends over 14 amino acids. The CDR3 protein is CASSPGGRGNEQFF. CDR3 nucleotide sequence: TGTGCCAGCAGTCCAGGGGGCAGGGGCAATGAGCAGTTCTTC.

The chain carries TRBV5-1 and TRBJ1-2; D call uncertain. Trimming shortened V by 0 bases and J by 2 bases, and 8 bases separated the two germline ends. CDR3 length equals 14 residues. The germline V gene encodes CDR1 SGHRS and CDR2 YFSETQ. CDR3 protein: CASSLGQANYGYTF. The CDR3, as DNA: TGCGCCAGCAGCTTGGGGCAGGCGAACTATGGCTACACCTTC.

This chain links TRBV20-1 with TRBJ2-3, with TRBD2 matching 10 bases. The V segment lost 2 bases and the J segment 4 bases; nucleotides outside the gene matches: 6. Germline V gene lookup returns CDR1 DFQATT and CDR2 SNEGSKA (reference sequence). This CDR3 region has 15 residues. DNA of the CDR3: TGCAGTGCTAGACGAGCGGGGGGGCCCGCAGATACGCAGTATTTT. As protein: CSARRAGGPADTQYF.

The rearrangement joins TRBV11-1 to TRBJ2-3, with D possibly matching TRBD2 (6 bases). The CDR3 length is 14 residues. Germline lookup yields CDR1 SGHAT and CDR2 FQDESV (reference sequence). The V and J ends lost 5 bases and 8 bases respectively, with 17 bases between them. As DNA, the CDR3 is TGTGCCAGCAGCCTTCGGGAGCCCTTGAGTACGCAGTATTTT. Amino acid sequence: CASSLREPLSTQYF.

There are a few counts of this clonotype. This chain links TRBV5-1 with TRBJ2-1; D remains unclear. The CDR3 consists of 13 residues. Germline CDR1 is SGHRS and CDR2 is YFSETQ. Trimming left V 7 bases short and J 5 bases short, with 13 bases between. The CDR3 region is CASAPSRDNEQFF. The CDR3 bases are TGCGCCAGCGCCCCTAGTAGGGACAATGAGCAGTTCTTC.

This clonotype was observed a few times. The rearrangement uses TRBV12-3 or TRBV12-4 and TRBJ2-3; TRBD2 is a possible D gene (5 bases). Trimming removed 3 bases from V and 4 bases from J, with 11 bases in between. The CDR3 loop spans 14 amino acids. Written as DNA, the CDR3 is TGTGCCAGCAGTTTCTTCCGGGATGCAGATACGCAGTATTTT. It codes for CASSFFRDADTQYF.

This clonotype was seen ten or more times. The chain joins TRBV5-6 to TRBJ1-1; 11 positions match TRBD1. CDR1 is SGHDT and CDR2 is YYEEEE in the germline V gene. The junction had 7 bases not matched to a gene; V was cut back by 2 bases and J by 4 bases. The CDR3 totals 16 residues. CDR3 coding DNA: TGTGCCAGCAGCTTAAATTATGGGACAGGGGGCACTGAAGCTTTCTTT. Translation gives CASSLNYGTGGTEAFF.